Reported below is one T cell receptor (beta chain). The antigen remains unidentified. Sorting of unstimulated PBMCs yielded separate CD3+CD4+ and CD3+CD8+ fractions. This sample was taken from a study of T cell clones after liver transplantation. Overall study: Third-party-reactive TCRbeta sequences from pre-transplant mixed lymphocyte reactions served as antigen-independent comparators. Overall study results and limits: Conclusions were preliminary, with small, heterogeneous patient groups.

Only in-frame clones appear in the TCRdb table, and some are missing; sequencing was by immunoSEQ multiplex PCR. This table has roughly 62,000 clones, roughly 70% appearing once. Germline values: CDR1 SGHVS, CDR2 FNYEAQ. V was pared by 6 bases and J by 8 bases, with 4 bases of the junction left unmatched. The length of the CDR3 is 15 residues. V and J are TRBV7-6 and TRBJ2-2; 15 bases map to TRBD2. The material sequenced was CD4+ T cells from blood, taken at the roughly 16-month timepoint. The sequence derives from a human patient who received a liver transplant. Some T cells may have come from the graft donor. The CDR3 DNA is TGTGCCAGCAGTCCAGGGACTAGCGGGAGGGGGGAGCTGTTTTTT. Translated, it gives CASSPGTSGRGELFF.